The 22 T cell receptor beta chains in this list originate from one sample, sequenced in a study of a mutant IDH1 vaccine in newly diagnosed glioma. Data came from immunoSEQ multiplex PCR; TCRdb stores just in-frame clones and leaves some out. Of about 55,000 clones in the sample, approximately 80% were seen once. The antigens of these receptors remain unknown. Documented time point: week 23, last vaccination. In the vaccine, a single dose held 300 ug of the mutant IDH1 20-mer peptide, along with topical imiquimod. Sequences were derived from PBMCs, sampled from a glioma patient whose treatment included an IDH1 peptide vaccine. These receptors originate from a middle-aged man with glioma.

The CDR3 reads CASSFGGVGYTF. The CDR3, as DNA: TGTGCCAGCAGCTTTGGAGGGGTTGGCTACACCTTC. The genes are TRBV5-5 and TRBJ1-2, with D maybe TRBD1 (5 bases). V lost 2 bases and J 7 bases, leaving 9 bases between the germline ends. CDR1 and CDR2 (germline): SGHKS, YYEKEE (reference sequence). The CDR3 length is 12 residues.

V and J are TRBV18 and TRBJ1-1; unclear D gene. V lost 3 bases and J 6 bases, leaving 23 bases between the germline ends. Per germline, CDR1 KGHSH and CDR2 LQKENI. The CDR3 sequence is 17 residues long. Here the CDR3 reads CASSPSSTRRNGAEAFF. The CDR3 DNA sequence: TGTGCCAGCTCACCGTCAAGCACTAGGAGAAACGGGGCTGAAGCTTTCTTT.

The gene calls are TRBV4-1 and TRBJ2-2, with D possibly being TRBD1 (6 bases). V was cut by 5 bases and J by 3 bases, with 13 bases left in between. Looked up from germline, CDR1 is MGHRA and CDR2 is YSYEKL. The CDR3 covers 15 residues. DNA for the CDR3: TGCGCCAGCAGCGAGGGGGTGGAGGACACCGGGGAGCTGTTTTTT. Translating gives CASSEGVEDTGELFF.

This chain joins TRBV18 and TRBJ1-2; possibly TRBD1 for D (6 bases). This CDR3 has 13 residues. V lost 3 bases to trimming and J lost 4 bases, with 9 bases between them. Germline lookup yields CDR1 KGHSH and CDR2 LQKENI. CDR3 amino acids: CASSPTTGYGYTF. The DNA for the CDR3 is TGTGCCAGCTCACCCACGACAGGCTATGGCTACACCTTC. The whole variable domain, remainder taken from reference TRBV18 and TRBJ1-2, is NAGVMQNPRHLVRRRGQEARLRCSPMKGHSHVYWYRQLPEEGLKFMVYLQKENIIDESGMPKERFSAEFPKEGPSILRIQQVVRGDSAAYFCASSPTTGYGYTFGSGTRLTVV.

The CDR3 DNA sequence: TGTGCCAGCAGCATTGGGACTGTACAAGAGACCCAGTACTTC. This gives the protein CASSIGTVQETQYF. V gene TRBV9 combines with J gene TRBJ2-5, with D tentatively TRBD2 (6 bases). This CDR3 is built from 14 residues. Trimming removed 4 bases from V and 2 bases from J, with 12 bases in between. Germline V gene lookup returns CDR1 SGDLS and CDR2 YYNGEE.

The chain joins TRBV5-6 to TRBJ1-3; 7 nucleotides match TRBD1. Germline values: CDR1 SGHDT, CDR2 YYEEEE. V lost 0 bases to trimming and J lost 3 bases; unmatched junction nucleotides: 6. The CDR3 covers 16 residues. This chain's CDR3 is CASSLVDRDSGNTIYF. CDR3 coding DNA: TGTGCCAGCAGCTTGGTGGACCGGGACAGTGGAAACACCATATATTTT.

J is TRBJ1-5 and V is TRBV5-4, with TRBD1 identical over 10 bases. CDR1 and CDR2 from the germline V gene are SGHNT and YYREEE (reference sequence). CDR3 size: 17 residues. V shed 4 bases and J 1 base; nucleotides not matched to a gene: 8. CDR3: CASSPDRGIGSNQPQHF. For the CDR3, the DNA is TGTGCCAGCAGCCCGGACAGGGGGATTGGGAGCAATCAGCCCCAGCATTTT.

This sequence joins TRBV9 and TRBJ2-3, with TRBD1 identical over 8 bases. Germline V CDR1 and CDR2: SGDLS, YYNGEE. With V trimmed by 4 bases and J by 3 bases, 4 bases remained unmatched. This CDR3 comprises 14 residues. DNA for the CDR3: TGTGCCAGCAGCCCGGACAGGGCGACAGATACGCAGTATTTT. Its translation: CASSPDRATDTQYF.

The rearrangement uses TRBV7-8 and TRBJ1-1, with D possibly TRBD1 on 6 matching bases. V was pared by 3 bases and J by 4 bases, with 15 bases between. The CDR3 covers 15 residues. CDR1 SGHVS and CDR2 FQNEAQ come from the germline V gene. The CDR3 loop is CASSFPRGLVTEAFF. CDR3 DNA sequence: TGTGCCAGCAGCTTCCCCAGGGGATTGGTCACTGAAGCTTTCTTT.

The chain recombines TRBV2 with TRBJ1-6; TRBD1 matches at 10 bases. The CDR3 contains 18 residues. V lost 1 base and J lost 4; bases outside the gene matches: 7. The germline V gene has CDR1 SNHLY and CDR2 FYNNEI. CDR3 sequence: CASSEGQGAGTYNSPLHF. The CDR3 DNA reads TGTGCCAGCAGTGAAGGACAGGGGGCGGGTACATATAATTCACCCCTCCACTTT.

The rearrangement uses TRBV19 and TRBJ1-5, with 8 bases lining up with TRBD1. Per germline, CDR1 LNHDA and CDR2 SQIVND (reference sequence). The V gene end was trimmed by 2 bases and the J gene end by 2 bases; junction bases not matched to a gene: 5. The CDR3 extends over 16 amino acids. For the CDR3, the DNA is TGTGCCAGTAGTATAATCCCGGGACAGGGCAATCAGCCCCAGCATTTT. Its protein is CASSIIPGQGNQPQHF. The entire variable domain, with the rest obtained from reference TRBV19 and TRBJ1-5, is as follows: DGGITQSPKYLFRKEGQNVTLSCEQNLNHDAMYWYRQDPGQGLRLIYYSQIVNDFQKGDIAEGYSVSREKKESFPLTVTSAQKNPTAFYLCASSIIPGQGNQPQHFGDGTRLSIL.

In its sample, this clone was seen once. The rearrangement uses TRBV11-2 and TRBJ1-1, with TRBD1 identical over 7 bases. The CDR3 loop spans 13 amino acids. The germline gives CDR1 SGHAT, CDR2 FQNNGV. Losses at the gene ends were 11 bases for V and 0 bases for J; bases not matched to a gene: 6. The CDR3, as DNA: TGTGCCTCCTGGGGACAGCTGAACACTGAAGCTTTCTTT. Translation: CASWGQLNTEAFF.

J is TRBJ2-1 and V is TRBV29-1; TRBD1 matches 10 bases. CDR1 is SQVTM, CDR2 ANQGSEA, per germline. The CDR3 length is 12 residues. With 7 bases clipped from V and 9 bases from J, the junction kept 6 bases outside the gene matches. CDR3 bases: TGCAGCGCTCGACAGGGGGCCATTGAGCAGTTCTTC. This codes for CSARQGAIEQFF.

The CDR3 spells CASSSYPGDEQYF. CDR3 bases: TGTGCCAGCAGCTCATATCCCGGGGACGAGCAGTACTTC. The chain couples TRBV11-3 to TRBJ2-7; TRBD2 might be the D (5 bases). From germline, CDR1 is SGHNT and CDR2 YENEEA. The CDR3 sequence is 13 residues long. Trimming pared 4 bases from V and 5 bases from J, leaving 12 bases between.

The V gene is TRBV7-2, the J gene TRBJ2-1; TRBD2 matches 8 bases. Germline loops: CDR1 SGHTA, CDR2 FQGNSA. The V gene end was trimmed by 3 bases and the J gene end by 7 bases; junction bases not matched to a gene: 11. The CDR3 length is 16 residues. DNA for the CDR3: TGTGCCAGCAGCTTTTTGTACGGGGGGGCCGATAATGAGCAGTTCTTC. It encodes CASSFLYGGADNEQFF.

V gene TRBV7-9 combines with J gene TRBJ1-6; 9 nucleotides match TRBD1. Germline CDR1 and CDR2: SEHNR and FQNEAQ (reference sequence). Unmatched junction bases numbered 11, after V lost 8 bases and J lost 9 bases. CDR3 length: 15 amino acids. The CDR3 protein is CASARIQGAGSPLHF. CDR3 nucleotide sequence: TGTGCCAGCGCTCGCATACAGGGGGCCGGTTCACCCCTCCACTTT.

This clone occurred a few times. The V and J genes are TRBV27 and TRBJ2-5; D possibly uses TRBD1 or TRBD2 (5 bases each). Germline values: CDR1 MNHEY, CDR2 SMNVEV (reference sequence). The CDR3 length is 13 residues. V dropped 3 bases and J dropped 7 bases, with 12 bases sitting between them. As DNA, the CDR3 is TGTGCCAGCAGTTTCGGGACCGGGTTGACCCAGTACTTC. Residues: CASSFGTGLTQYF.

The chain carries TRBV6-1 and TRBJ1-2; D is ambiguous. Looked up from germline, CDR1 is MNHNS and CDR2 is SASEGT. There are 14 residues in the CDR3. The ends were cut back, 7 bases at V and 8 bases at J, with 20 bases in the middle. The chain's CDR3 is CASTQPGMGSGYTF. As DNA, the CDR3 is TGTGCCAGCACCCAGCCGGGAATGGGGTCGGGCTACACCTTC.

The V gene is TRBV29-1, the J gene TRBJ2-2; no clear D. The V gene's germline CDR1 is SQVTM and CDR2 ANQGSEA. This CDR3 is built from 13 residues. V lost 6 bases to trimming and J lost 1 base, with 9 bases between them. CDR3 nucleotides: TGCAGCGTCCTAGGATGGAACACCGGGGAGCTGTTTTTT. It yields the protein CSVLGWNTGELFF.

CDR3 DNA: TGTGCCAGCAGTACTGGTGGGTTGAACACTGAAGCTTTCTTT. Translation gives CASSTGGLNTEAFF. The rearrangement uses TRBV9 and TRBJ1-1, with D hard to call. The germline V gene has CDR1 SGDLS and CDR2 YYNGEE. The germline V and J ends were trimmed by 5 bases and 0 bases, with 11 bases remaining between them. The CDR3 contains 14 residues.

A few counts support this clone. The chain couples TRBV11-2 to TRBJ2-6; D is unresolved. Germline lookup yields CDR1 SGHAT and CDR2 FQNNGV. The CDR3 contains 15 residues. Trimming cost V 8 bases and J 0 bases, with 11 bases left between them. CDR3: CASAPLRSGANVLTF. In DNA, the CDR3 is TGTGCCAGCGCGCCGCTTCGCTCTGGGGCCAACGTCCTGACTTTC.

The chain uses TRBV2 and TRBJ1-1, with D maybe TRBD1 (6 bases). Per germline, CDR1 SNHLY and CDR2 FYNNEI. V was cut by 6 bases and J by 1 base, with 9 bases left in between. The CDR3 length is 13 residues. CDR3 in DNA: TGTGCCAGCAGCACCAGGGGGAACACTGAAGCTTTCTTT. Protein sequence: CASSTRGNTEAFF. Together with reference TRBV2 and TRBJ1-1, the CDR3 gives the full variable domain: EPEVTQTPSHQVTQMGQEVILRCVPISNHLYFYWYRQILGQKVEFLVSFYNNEISEKSEIFDDQFSVERPDGSNFTLKIRSTKLEDSAMYFCASSTRGNTEAFFGQGTRLTVV.